This TCR beta chain was sequenced in a study of OX40 agonist ivuxolimab in advanced cancers. Across the study: Patients receiving dose escalation had hepatocellular carcinoma, melanoma, renal cell or head and neck cancer. Under the entry rules, prior anti-PD-1, anti-PD-L1 or anti-CTLA-4 therapy was allowed, and roughly 41% had some.

The germline V gene has CDR1 MGHRA and CDR2 YSYEKL. V was clipped by 5 bases and J by 5 bases; unmatched bases: 7. CDR3 size: 15 residues. Here immunoSEQ multiplex PCR was the method, and the copy in TCRdb shows in-frame clones only, minus some. Among 40,000 to 60,000 clones listed, 81% were seen once. This clone appeared a few times. This material consisted of CD4+ or CD8+ T cells sorted from blood, taken in a trial of the OX40 agonist ivuxolimab. This chain joins TRBV4-1 and TRBJ1-4; 8 bases are shared with TRBD1. This TCR was sampled from an adult with an advanced solid tumor such as melanoma, head and neck, liver or kidney cancer. CDR3 coding DNA: TGCGCCAGCAGCTCCACAGGGGGGGCCAATGAAAAACTGTTTTTT. This gives the protein CASSSTGGANEKLFF.